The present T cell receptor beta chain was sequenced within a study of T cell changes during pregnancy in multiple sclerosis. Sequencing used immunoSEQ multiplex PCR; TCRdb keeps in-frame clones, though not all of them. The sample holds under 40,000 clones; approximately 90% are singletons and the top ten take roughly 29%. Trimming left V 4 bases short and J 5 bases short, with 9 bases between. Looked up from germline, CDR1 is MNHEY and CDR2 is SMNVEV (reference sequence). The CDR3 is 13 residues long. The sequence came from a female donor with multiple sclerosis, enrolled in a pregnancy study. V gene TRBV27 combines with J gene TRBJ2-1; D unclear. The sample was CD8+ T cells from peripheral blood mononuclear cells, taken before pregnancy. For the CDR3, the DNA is TGTGCCAGCAGTTCAGGCCGAAACAATGAGCAGTTCTTC. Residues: CASSSGRNNEQFF.